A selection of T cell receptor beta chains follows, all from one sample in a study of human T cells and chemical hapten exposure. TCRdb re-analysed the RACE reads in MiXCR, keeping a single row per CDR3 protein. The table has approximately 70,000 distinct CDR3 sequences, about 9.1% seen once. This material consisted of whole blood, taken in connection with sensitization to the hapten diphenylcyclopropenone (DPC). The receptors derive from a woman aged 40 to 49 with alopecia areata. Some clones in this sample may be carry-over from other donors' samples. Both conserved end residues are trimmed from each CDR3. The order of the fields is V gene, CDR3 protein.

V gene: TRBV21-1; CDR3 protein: ASSTRTGNQPQH
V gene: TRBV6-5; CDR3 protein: ASSARGRATDTQY
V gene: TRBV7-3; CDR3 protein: ASSFPGYT
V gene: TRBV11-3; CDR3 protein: ASSSFGGSRTTQPYGYT
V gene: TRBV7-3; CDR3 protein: ASSTGQQYNEQF
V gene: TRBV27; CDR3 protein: ASSLPGGRGYT
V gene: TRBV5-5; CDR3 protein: ASSPGLNQPQH
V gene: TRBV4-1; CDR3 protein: ASSHPARTTYNEQF
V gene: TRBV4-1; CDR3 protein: ASSHTTTGLAETQY
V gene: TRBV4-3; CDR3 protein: ASSQAAIADTQY
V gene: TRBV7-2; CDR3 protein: ASSLWAPGRGYNEQF
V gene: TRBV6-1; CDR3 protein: ASKYTAPLTYEQY
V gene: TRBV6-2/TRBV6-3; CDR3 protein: ASRRDFQETQY
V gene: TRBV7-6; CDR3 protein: ASSSTLGSGYT
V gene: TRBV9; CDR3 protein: ASSVGEHPGGANVLT
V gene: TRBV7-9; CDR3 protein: ASRAGDSYNEQF
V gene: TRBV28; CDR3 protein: ASSPSPGGGGTDTQY
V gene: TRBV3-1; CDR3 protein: ASSQSLAGGELF
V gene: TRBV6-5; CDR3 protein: ASSLGTGTNEKLF
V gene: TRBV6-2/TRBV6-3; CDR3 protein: ASSYTSRGNQPQH
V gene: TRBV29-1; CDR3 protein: SVDGGSTDTQY
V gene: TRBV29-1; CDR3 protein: SVEGTGNEKLF
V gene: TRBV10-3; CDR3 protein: AISRDRNTEAF
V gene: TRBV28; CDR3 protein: ASSLGLAGPYEQY
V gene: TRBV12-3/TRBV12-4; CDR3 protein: ASSPRQGNSPLH
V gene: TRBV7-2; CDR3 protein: ASSLEFGPGTQY
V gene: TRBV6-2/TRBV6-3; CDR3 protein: ASSFPGTKQY
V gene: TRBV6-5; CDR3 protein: ASRGNLNEKLF
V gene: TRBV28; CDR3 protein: ASRLTGKRTEAF
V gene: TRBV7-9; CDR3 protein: ASSLGSAGGWSNEQF
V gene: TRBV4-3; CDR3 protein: ASSQFNGGAVDTQY
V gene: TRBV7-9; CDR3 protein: ASSIRQGPTEAF
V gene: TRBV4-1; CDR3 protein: ASSHDPGQVAGELF
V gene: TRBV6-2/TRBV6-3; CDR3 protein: ASTWGGHANEAF
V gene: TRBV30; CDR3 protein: AWSFREGQPQH
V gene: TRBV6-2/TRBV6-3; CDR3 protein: AVSNNYGYT
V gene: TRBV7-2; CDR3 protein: ASSWGTGTRNQPQH
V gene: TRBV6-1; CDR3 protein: ASSEPRTGGGTDTQY
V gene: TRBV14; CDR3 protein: ASSRNRGEQF
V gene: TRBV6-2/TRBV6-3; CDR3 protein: ASSYDSYYGYT
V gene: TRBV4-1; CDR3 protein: ASSQDRDRETQY
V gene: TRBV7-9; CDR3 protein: ASSLGTNSRGEQF
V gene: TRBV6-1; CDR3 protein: ASSGRSYNSPLH
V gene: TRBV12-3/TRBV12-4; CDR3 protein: ASSLREVAEAF
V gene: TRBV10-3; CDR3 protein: AINEVGQPQH
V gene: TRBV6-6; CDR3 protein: ASSYEGNYNSPLH
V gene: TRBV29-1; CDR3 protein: SVEGAAYGYT
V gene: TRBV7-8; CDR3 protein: ASSLDTGRGDTQY
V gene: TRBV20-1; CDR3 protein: SAPGLLNEQF